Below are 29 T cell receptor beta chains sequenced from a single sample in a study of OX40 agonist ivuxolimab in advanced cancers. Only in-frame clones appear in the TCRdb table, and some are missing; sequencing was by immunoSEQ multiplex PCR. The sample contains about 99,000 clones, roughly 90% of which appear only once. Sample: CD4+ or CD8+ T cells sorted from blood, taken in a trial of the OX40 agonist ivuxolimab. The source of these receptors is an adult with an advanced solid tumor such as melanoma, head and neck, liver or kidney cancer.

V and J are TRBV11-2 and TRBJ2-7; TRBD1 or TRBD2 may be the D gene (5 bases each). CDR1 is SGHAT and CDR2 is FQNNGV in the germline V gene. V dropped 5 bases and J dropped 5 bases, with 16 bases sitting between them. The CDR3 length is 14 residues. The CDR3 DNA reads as TGTGCCAGCAGCCCCCGGGACCTAAAGGACGAGCAGTACTTC. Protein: CASSPRDLKDEQYF.

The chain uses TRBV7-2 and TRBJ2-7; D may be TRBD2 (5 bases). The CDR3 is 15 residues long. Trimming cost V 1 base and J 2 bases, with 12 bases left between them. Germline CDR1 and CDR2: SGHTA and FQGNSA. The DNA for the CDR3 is TGTGCCAGCAGCTTAGACAGAGCGGTACCCTACGAGCAGTACTTC. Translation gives CASSLDRAVPYEQYF.

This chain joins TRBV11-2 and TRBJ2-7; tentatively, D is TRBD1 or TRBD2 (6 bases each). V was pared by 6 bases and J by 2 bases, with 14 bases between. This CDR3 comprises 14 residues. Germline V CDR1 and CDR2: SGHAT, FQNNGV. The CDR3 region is CASRKRGVPYEQYF. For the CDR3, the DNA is TGTGCCAGCAGAAAGAGGGGGGTTCCCTACGAGCAGTACTTC.

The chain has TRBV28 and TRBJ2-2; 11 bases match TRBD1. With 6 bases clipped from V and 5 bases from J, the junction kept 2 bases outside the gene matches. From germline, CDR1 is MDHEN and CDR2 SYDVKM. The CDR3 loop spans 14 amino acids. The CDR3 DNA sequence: TGTGCCAGCAGCAGGGACAGGGGGACCGGGGAGCTGTTTTTT. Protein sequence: CASSRDRGTGELFF.

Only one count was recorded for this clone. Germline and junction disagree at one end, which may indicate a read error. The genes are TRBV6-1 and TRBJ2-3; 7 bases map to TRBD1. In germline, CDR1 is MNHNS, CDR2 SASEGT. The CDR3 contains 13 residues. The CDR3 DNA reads TGTGCCAGCAGTGAACATTGGCAGGGGGTGCCAGACTTT. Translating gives CASSEHWQGVPDF.

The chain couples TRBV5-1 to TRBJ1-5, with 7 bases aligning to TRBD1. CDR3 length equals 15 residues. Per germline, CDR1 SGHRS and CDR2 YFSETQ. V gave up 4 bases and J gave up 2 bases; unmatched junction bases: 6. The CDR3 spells CASSPGGPGNQPQHF. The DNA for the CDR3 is TGCGCCAGCAGCCCAGGGGGGCCAGGCAATCAGCCCCAGCATTTT.

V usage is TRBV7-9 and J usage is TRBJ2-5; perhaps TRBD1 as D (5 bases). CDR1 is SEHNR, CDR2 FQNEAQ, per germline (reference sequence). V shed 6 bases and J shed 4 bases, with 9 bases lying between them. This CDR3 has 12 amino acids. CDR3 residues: CASSRQLETQYF. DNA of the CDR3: TGTGCCAGCAGTCGACAGTTAGAGACCCAGTACTTC.

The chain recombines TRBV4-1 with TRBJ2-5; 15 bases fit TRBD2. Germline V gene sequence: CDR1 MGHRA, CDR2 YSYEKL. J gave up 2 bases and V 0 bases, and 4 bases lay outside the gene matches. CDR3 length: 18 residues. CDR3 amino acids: CASSQDIGLAGGQETQYF. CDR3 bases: TGCGCCAGCAGCCAAGATATAGGACTAGCGGGAGGGCAAGAGACCCAGTACTTC.

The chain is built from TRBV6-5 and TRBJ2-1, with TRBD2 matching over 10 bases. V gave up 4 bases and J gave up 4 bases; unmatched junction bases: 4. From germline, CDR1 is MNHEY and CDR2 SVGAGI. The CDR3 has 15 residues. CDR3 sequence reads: CASSSRTSGYNEQFF. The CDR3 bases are TGTGCCAGCAGTTCCCGGACTAGCGGTTACAATGAGCAGTTCTTC.

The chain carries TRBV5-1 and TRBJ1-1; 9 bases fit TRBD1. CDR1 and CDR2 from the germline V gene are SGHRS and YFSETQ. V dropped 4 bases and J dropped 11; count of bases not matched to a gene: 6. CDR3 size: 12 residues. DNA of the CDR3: TGCGCCAGCAGCGAGGGACAGGGAACCGCTTTCTTT. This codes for CASSEGQGTAFF.

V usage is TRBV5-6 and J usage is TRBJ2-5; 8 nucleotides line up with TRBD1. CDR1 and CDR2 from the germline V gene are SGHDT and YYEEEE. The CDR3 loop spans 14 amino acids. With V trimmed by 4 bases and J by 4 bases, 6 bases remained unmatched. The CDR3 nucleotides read TGTGCCAGCAGCACCGGACAGGGACTAGAGACCCAGTACTTC. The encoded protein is CASSTGQGLETQYF.

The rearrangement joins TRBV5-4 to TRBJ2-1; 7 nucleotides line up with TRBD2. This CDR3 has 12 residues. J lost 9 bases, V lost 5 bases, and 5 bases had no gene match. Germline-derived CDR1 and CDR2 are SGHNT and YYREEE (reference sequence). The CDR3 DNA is TGTGCCAGCAGAAGGGACTATGGTGAGCAGTTCTTC. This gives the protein CASRRDYGEQFF.

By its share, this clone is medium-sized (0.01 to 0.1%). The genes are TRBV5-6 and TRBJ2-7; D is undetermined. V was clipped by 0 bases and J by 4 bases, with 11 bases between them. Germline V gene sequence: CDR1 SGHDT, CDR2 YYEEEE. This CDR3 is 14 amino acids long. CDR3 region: CASSLAVQVYEQYF. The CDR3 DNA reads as TGTGCCAGCAGCTTGGCCGTTCAGGTGTACGAGCAGTACTTC. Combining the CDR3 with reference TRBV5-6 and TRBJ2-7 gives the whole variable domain DAGVTQSPTHLIKTRGQQVTLRCSPKSGHDTVSWYQQALGQGPQFIFQYYEEEERQRGNFPDRFSGHQFPNYSSELNVNALLLGDSALYLCASSLAVQVYEQYFGPGTRLTVT.

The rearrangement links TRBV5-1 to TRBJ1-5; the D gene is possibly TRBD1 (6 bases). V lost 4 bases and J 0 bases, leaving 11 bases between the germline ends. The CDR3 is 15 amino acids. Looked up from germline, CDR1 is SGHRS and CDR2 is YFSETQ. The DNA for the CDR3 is TGCGCCAGCAGCAGGGGGGAGTATAGCAATCAGCCCCAGCATTTT. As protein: CASSRGEYSNQPQHF.

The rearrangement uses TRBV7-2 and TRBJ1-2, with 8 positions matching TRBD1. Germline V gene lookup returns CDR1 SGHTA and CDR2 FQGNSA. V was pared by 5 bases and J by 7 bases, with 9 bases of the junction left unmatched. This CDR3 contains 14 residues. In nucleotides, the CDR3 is TGTGCCAGCAGCGGCAGGGGGCAGAAGGGTGGCTACACCTTC. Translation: CASSGRGQKGGYTF.

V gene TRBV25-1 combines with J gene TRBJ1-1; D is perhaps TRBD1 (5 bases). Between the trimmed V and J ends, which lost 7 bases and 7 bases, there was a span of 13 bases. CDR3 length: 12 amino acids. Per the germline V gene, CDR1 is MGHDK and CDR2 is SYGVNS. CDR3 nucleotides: TGTGCCAGCAAGCCACCGGGACGTGAAGCTTTCTTT. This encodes CASKPPGREAFF.

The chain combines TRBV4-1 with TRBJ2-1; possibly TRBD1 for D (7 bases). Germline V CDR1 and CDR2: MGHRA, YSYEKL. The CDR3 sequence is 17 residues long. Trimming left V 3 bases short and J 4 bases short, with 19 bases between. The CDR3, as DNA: TGCGCCAGCAGCCATCTCATCGGAGGGGGCTCTTACAATGAGCAGTTCTTC. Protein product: CASSHLIGGGSYNEQFF.

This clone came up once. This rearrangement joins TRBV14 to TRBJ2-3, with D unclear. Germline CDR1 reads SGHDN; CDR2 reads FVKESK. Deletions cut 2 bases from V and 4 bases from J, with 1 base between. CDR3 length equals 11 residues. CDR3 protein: CASSQSDTQYF. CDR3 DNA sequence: TGTGCCAGCAGCCAATCAGATACGCAGTATTTT.

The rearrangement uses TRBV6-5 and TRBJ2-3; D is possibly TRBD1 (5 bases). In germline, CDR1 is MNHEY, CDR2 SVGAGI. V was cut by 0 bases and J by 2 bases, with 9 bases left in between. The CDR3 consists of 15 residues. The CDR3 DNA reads TGTGCCAGCAGTTACTCGACAGCGACCACAGATACGCAGTATTTT. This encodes CASSYSTATTDTQYF.

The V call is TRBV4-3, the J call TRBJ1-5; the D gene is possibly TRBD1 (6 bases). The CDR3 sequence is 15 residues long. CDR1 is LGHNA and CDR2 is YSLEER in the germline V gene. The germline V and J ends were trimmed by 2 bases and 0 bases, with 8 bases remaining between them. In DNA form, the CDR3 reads TGCGCCAGCAGCCAAACGACAGGTAGCAATCAGCCCCAGCATTTT. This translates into CASSQTTGSNQPQHF.

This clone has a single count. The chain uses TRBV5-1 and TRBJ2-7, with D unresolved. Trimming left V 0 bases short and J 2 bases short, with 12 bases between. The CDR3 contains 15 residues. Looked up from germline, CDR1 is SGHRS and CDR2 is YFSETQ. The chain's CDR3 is CASSLAYQATYEQYF. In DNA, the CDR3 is TGCGCCAGCAGCTTGGCCTATCAGGCTACCTACGAGCAGTACTTC.

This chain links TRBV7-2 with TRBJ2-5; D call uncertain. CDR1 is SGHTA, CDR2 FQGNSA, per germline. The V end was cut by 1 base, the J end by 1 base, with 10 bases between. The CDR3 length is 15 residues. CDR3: CASSLDLVSQETQYF. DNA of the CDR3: TGTGCCAGCAGCTTAGATCTAGTGTCCCAAGAGACCCAGTACTTC.

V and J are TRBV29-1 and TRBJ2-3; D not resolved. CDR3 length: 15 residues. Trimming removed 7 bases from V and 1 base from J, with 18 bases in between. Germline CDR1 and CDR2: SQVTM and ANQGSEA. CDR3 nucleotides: TGCAGCGCCCACTTAGGCGGTGGCGGCACAGATACGCAGTATTTT. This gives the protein CSAHLGGGGTDTQYF.

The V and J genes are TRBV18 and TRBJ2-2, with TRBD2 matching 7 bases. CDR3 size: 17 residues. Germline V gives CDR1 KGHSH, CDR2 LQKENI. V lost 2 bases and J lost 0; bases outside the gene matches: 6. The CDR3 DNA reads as TGTGCCAGCTCACCAGCGGCTAGCGGAACGAACACCGGGGAGCTGTTTTTT. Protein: CASSPAASGTNTGELFF. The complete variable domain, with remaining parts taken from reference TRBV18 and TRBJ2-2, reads NAGVMQNPRHLVRRRGQEARLRCSPMKGHSHVYWYRQLPEEGLKFMVYLQKENIIDESGMPKERFSAEFPKEGPSILRIQQVVRGDSAAYFCASSPAASGTNTGELFFGEGSRLTVL.

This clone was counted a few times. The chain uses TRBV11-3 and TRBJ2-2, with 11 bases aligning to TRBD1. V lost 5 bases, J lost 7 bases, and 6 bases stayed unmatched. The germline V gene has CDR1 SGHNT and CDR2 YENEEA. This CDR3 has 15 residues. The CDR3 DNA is TGTGCCAGCAGCCACGGACAGGGGGCCGGCGGGGAGCTGTTTTTT. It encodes CASSHGQGAGGELFF.

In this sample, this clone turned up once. In DNA, the CDR3 is TGTGCCAGCAGCCATGGGACCTCCTCCTACGAGCAGTACTTC. Protein product: CASSHGTSSYEQYF. This chain joins TRBV14 and TRBJ2-7; D may correspond to TRBD1 or TRBD2 (5 bases each). Germline V lookup: CDR1 SGHDN, CDR2 FVKESK. The CDR3 length is 14 residues. Between the trimmed V and J ends, which lost 3 bases and 0 bases, there was a span of 9 bases.

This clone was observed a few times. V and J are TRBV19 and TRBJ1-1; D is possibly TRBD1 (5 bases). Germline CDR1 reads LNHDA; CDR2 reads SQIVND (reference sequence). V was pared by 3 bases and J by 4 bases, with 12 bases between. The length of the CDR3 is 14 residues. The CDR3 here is CASSISGFRTEAFF. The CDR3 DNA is TGTGCCAGTAGTATTTCAGGGTTTCGCACTGAAGCTTTCTTT.

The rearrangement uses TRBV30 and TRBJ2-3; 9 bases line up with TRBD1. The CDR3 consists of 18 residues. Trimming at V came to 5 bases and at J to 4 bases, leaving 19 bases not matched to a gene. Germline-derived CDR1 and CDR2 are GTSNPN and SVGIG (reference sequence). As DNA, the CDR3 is TGTGCCTGGGGCAAAGGGACAGGGTCAGGACTAGAGTCAGATACGCAGTATTTT. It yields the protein CAWGKGTGSGLESDTQYF.

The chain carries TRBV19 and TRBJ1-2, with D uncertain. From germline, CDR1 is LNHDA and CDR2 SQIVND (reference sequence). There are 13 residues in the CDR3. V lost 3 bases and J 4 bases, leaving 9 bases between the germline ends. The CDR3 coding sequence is TGTGCCAGTAGTATTTCGCAGAGCTATGGCTACACCTTC. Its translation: CASSISQSYGYTF.